Each of the 17 T cell receptor beta chains below was sequenced from the same sample in a study of post-analysis software for immune sequencing data. General study results and limits: Elevated frequency relative to controls characterized about 5 TRBV segments in patients, TRBV5-6, TRBV5-1 and TRBV20-1 among them.

The TCR beta cDNA libraries contained unique molecular identifiers. One entry per CDR3 protein, called by TCRdb with MiXCR from the PCR reads. The table shows roughly 540,000 distinct CDR3 sequences, with about a third occurring only once. No cognate antigen is known for these TCRs. Sequencing was performed on blood. These receptors were collected from a girl aged 2-17 years with multiple sclerosis.

The genes are TRBV6-5 and TRBJ2-3; 11 bases map to TRBD2. Germline trimming cut 4 bases from V and 10 bases from J; bases unmatched to any gene: 13. Germline lookup yields CDR1 MNHEY and CDR2 SVGAGI. The CDR3 consists of 16 residues. The CDR3 nucleotides read TGTGCCAGCAGTTCAAAGACTAGCGGGGTGAGGGATGCGCAGTATTTT. This sequence encodes CASSSKTSGVRDAQYF.

Turning to this clonotype: A much larger clone is a single base away; this may be a read error. J is TRBJ1-2 and V is TRBV20-1; D ambiguous. Per the germline V gene, CDR1 is DFQATT and CDR2 is SNEGSKA (reference sequence). The CDR3 is 12 residues long. CDR3 coding DNA: TGCAGTACTAGAGATCTTACTAGGGGCTACACCTTC. This codes for CSTRDLTRGYTF.

The CDR3 loop is CASRPFMNTEAFF. CDR3 in DNA: TGTGCCAGCAGACCCTTTATGAACACTGAAGCTTTCTTT. The rearrangement links TRBV4-2 to TRBJ1-1, with D hard to call. The CDR3 covers 13 residues. V lost 6 bases to trimming and J lost 0 bases, with 8 bases between them. Germline V gene data show CDR1 as LGHNA and CDR2 as YNFKEQ.

This sequence joins TRBV9 and TRBJ2-7; the D gene is possibly TRBD2 (6 bases). Germline loops: CDR1 SGDLS, CDR2 YYNGEE. V lost 0 bases and J lost 4, with 14 bases in between. The CDR3 runs to 15 residues. As DNA, the CDR3 is TGTGCCAGCAGCGTAGAGCCCGCGGAGGGGTACGAGCAGTACTTC. Translating it yields CASSVEPAEGYEQYF.

The CDR3 DNA follows: TGCAGCGTTGTAAGGCTTCCTGAGCAGTTCTTC. It codes for CSVVRLPEQFF. The chain links TRBV29-1 to TRBJ2-1, with D unclear. This CDR3 spans 11 amino acids. Trimming stripped 4 bases from V and 9 bases from J, with 10 bases between. Per germline, CDR1 SQVTM and CDR2 ANQGSEA.

This rearrangement joins TRBV20-1 to TRBJ2-3; maybe TRBD2 (7 bases). Germline V gene lookup returns CDR1 DFQATT and CDR2 SNEGSKA (reference sequence). This CDR3 is 17 amino acids long. Trimming removed 4 bases at V and 2 bases at J, with 22 bases between. DNA for the CDR3: TGCAGTGCTATCCGAGGGCATGGCGGGGGCTACACAGATACGCAGTATTTT. Translated: CSAIRGHGGGYTDTQYF.

V is TRBV5-4 and J is TRBJ2-7; 8 bases match TRBD2. The DNA end lines up better with TRBJ2-5; the J call may be wrong. This CDR3 region has 13 residues. The germline CDR1 and CDR2 sequences are SGHNT and YYREEE (reference sequence). CDR3 nucleotide sequence: TGTGCCAGCAGGAATCGGGGGGGGGAGACCCAGTACTTC. Translated, it gives CASRNRGGETQYF.

This rearrangement joins TRBV5-1 to TRBJ2-6, with a weak D call TRBD1 (5 bases). CDR1 is SGHRS and CDR2 is YFSETQ in the germline V gene. This CDR3 is 16 amino acids long. Trimming left V 4 bases short and J 1 base short, with 12 bases between. The CDR3 here is CASSPPQGSGANVLTF. The CDR3 DNA reads TGCGCCAGCAGCCCACCCCAGGGTTCTGGGGCCAACGTCCTGACTTTC.

CDR3 amino acids: CASSSNYALNRVKGTEAFF. The CDR3, as DNA: TGCGCCAGCAGCTCCAACTACGCACTTAACAGGGTTAAGGGCACTGAAGCTTTCTTT. The rearrangement joins TRBV5-1 to TRBJ1-1; a possible D gene is TRBD1 (6 bases). The CDR3 covers 19 residues. Germline lookup yields CDR1 SGHRS and CDR2 YFSETQ. The ends were cut back, 3 bases at V and 4 bases at J, with 28 bases in the middle.

The table lists this clonotype with a few counts. This chain joins TRBV24-1 and TRBJ2-1, with 13 bases identical to TRBD2. Germline V gene sequence: CDR1 KGHDR, CDR2 SFDVKD. CDR3 size: 17 residues. The V segment lost 3 bases and the J segment 8 bases; nucleotides outside the gene matches: 9. The CDR3 region has the DNA TGTGCCACCAGTGATCCCCGGACTAGCGGGGGATCATATGAGCAGTTCTTC. Translation gives CATSDPRTSGGSYEQFF.

This clonotype was observed a handful of times. This chain connects TRBV10-3 to TRBJ1-2; possibly TRBD1 for D (5 bases). Trimming removed 9 bases at V and 0 bases at J, with 11 bases between. The CDR3 covers 13 residues. CDR1 ENHRY and CDR2 SYGVKD come from the germline V gene. The CDR3 loop is CAITDTSNYGYTF. In DNA form, the CDR3 reads TGTGCCATAACGGACACCTCTAACTATGGCTACACCTTC.

This chain connects TRBV5-5 to TRBJ2-3, with 9 bases fitting TRBD2. Germline loops: CDR1 SGHKS, CDR2 YYEKEE (reference sequence). The CDR3 covers 15 residues. V shed 1 base and J 7 bases; nucleotides not matched to a gene: 7. This chain's CDR3 is CASSLMVSGGNTQYF. CDR3 coding DNA: TGTGCCAGCAGCTTGATGGTTAGCGGGGGCAATACGCAGTATTTT.

In its sample, this clonotype was seen a few times. The rearrangement uses TRBV9 and TRBJ2-5, with no clear D. Trimming shortened V by 4 bases and J by 0 bases, and 7 bases separated the two germline ends. CDR1 is SGDLS, CDR2 YYNGEE, per germline. CDR3 length: 13 amino acids. The CDR3 sequence is CASSSRYQETQYF. Here the CDR3 DNA reads TGTGCCAGCAGCTCCAGGTACCAAGAGACCCAGTACTTC.

This clonotype has a handful of counts. The chain is built from TRBV12-3 or TRBV12-4 and TRBJ1-6; maybe TRBD1 (6 bases). Trimming removed 6 bases at V and 7 bases at J, with 19 bases between. The CDR3 runs to 16 residues. The DNA for the CDR3 is TGTGCCAGCAGCCAATTACAGGGCTCCGGAAATTCACCCCTCCACTTT. Encoded protein: CASSQLQGSGNSPLHF.

This clonotype has at least ten counts. The chain joins TRBV5-1 to TRBJ1-1, with D perhaps TRBD1 (5 bases). Germline V lookup: CDR1 SGHRS, CDR2 YFSETQ. The germline V and J ends were trimmed by 0 bases and 3 bases, with 18 bases remaining between them. The CDR3 sequence is 17 residues long. DNA of the CDR3: TGCGCCAGCAGCTTGGCCCTCGGCAGGGAGCCGGACACTGAAGCTTTCTTT. This gives the protein CASSLALGREPDTEAFF.

This clonotype was counted only a few times. The genes are TRBV4-1 and TRBJ1-2; D gene ambiguous. The germline CDR1 and CDR2 sequences are MGHRA and YSYEKL. The CDR3 totals 15 residues. Trimming removed 2 bases at V and 8 bases at J, with 18 bases between. The CDR3 nucleotides read TGCGCCAGCAGCCAACGTGGCGGGAACCCCAGGGGCTACACCTTC. This translates into CASSQRGGNPRGYTF.

V usage is TRBV4-1 and J usage is TRBJ1-2; 9 bases match TRBD1. Germline V gives CDR1 MGHRA, CDR2 YSYEKL. This CDR3 is built from 14 residues. J lost 4 bases, V lost 1 base, and 1 base had no gene match. This CDR3 is CASSQATGGYGYTF. CDR3 nucleotide sequence: TGCGCCAGCAGCCAAGCGACAGGGGGCTATGGCTACACCTTC.